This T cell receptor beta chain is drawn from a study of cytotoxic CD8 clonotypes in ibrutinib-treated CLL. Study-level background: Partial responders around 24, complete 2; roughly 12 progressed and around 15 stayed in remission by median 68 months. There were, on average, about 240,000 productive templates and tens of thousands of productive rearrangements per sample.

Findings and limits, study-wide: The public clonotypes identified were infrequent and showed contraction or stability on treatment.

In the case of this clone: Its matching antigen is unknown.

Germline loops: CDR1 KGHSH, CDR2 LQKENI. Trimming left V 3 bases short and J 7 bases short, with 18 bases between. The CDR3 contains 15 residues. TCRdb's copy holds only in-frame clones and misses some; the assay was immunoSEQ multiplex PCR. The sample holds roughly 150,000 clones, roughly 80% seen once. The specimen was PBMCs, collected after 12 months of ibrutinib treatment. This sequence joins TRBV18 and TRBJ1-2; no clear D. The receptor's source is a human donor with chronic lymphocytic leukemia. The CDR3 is CASSPERSALGGYTF. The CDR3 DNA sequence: TGTGCCAGCTCACCGGAACGGTCGGCGCTGGGTGGCTACACCTTC.